These T cell receptor beta chains were read from a single sample in a study of cytomegalovirus exposure and HLA in healthy donors. Assay used: immunoSEQ multiplex PCR; TCRdb lists only in-frame clones, some missing. The sample has tens of thousands of clones; less than 80% are singletons. The sequencing input was PBMCs. Source of these receptors: a woman between 40 and 50 years old in good health and CMV-seropositive. Both conserved end residues are part of each CDR3. The D gene is left open where the match is weak. Size tells how often a clone was seen (once, few, many) or the class of an expanded clone, and some rows leave it out.

d_gene | j_gene | v_gene | abundance | len | CDR3nt | CDR3aa
. | TRBJ1-5 | TRBV19 | . | 13 | TGTGCCAGTAGTTCAGATCCCTATCAGCCCCAGCATTTT | CASSSDPYQPQHF
TRBD2 | TRBJ2-1 | TRBV27 | . | 16 | TGTGCCAGCAGTTCTGGGGGGGGGAGCTCCTACAATGAGCAGTTCTTC | CASSSGGGSSYNEQFF
TRBD2 | TRBJ2-2 | TRBV11-3 | . | 15 | TGTGCCAGCAGCTTTGGGGGGGCGAACACCGGGGAGCTGTTTTTT | CASSFGGANTGELFF
. | TRBJ1-6 | TRBV2 | medium-sized | 14 | TGTGCCAGCAGTGTGGGCCAGAAGGATTCACCCCTCCACTTT | CASSVGQKDSPLHF
TRBD1 | TRBJ2-2 | TRBV23-1 | . | 16 | TGCGCCAGCAGTCAATCGTCCAGGGGGCAGGGCGGGGAGCTGTTTTTT | CASSQSSRGQGGELFF
. | TRBJ2-2 | TRBV4-2 | . | 15 | TGTGCCAGCAGCCAAGATAAGGACTTCACCGGGGAGCTGTTTTTT | CASSQDKDFTGELFF
TRBD1 | TRBJ2-3 | TRBV7-9 | . | 15 | TGTGCCAGCAGCTACCGGACAGGGGGCACAGATACGCAGTATTTT | CASSYRTGGTDTQYF
. | TRBJ1-2 | TRBV30 | . | 13 | TGTGCCTGGAGTCCTACAGGGCTAGACGGCTACACCTTC | CAWSPTGLDGYTF
. | TRBJ2-5 | TRBV10-3 | . | 14 | TGTGCCATCAGTGAGGGGGGGGCCGGAGAGACCCAGTACTTC | CAISEGGAGETQYF
TRBD1 | TRBJ2-7 | TRBV6-6 | few | 13 | TGTGCCAGCAGTTACAGACAGGGCCACGAGCAGTACTTC | CASSYRQGHEQYF
TRBD1 | TRBJ1-4 | TRBV4-1 | . | 15 | TGCGCCAGCAGCCCGACAGGGGGCCGCGATGAAAAACTGTTTTTT | CASSPTGGRDEKLFF
. | TRBJ2-3 | TRBV6-1 | . | 17 | TGTGCCAGCAGTGAATTGGGGCAGGGTTTCGGCACAGATACGCAGTATTTT | CASSELGQGFGTDTQYF
. | TRBJ1-2 | TRBV7-9 | . | 12 | TGTTCCAGCAGCCCCGGGGACTATGGCTACACCTTC | CSSSPGDYGYTF